Sequencing of this TCR beta chain was carried out in a study of PD-L1 blockade in urothelial cancer. Synthetic TCR analog templates were added to each PCR reaction. The repertoire was sequenced with immunoSEQ multiplex PCR; TCRdb's copy has only in-frame clones and lacks some. The sample includes approximately 51,000 clones, more than 75% of them seen just once. The trim removed 5 bases at V and 8 bases at J, leaving 5 bases unmatched. Per the germline V gene, CDR1 is SEHNR and CDR2 is FQNEAQ (reference sequence). This CDR3 is built from 12 residues. The receptor's source is a man aged 55 to 69 with urothelial cancer. V usage is TRBV7-9 and J usage is TRBJ1-1, with 7 bases matching TRBD1. Sequenced here: PBMCs, sampled around atezolizumab (anti-PD-L1) treatment. The CDR3 DNA reads as TGTGCCAGCAGCCAAGGGACAGCCGAAGCTTTCTTT. This sequence encodes CASSQGTAEAFF.